This TCR beta chain was identified during a study of neoadjuvant anti-PD-1 for oral cavity cancer. Study in general: Patients mostly received three to four biweekly nivolumab doses at 3 mg/kg before surgery.

CDR3 length equals 15 residues. With 5 bases removed from V and 5 bases from J, the gap between germline ends came to 18 bases. Germline V CDR1 and CDR2: SGHTA, FQGTGA. Time point meaning: after neoadjuvant nivolumab, at surgical resection. The table came from immunoSEQ multiplex PCR; TCRdb's copy has only in-frame clones and leaves some out. The sample lists tens of thousands of clones; roughly nine tenths were seen once. The TCR sequence derives from a person between 40 and 85 years old with oral cavity squamous cell carcinoma. Here the sequenced sample was PBMCs, taken after nivolumab (anti-PD-1) treatment. The chain links TRBV7-3 to TRBJ1-2; tentative D call: TRBD1 (5 bases). The CDR3 DNA is TGTGCCAGCAGCCCATGGCCAGGGAGTGCGTATGGCTACACCTTC. Amino acid sequence: CASSPWPGSAYGYTF.